This T cell receptor beta chain comes out of a study of identical twins. This clonotype was seen only a few times. Its antigen is unknown. Overall study findings and caveats: The models systematically underestimated how much out-of-frame TCR alpha was shared in monozygotic twins. These conclusions were based on statistical analysis (cross-sectional, not following the same donors).

J gave up 0 bases and V 0 bases, and 14 bases lay outside the gene matches. The CDR3 sequence is 20 residues long. The V gene's germline CDR1 is DFQATT and CDR2 SNEGSKA (reference sequence). TCRdb re-called the 5' RACE reads with MiXCR, one entry per CDR3 protein. The sample carries roughly 280,000 distinct CDR3 sequences, more than 8% recorded once. The data were also submitted as part of a second study, on yellow fever vaccine responses in identical twins. This second study notes: Vaccine T cell responses of twins reportedly seemed partly convergent and partly personalized.

This TCR derives from a woman aged 18-29 years in good health. The specimen was CD8+ T cells sorted from blood. The chain has TRBV20-1 and TRBJ2-4, with TRBD2 matching 10 bases. CDR3 DNA sequence: TGCAGTGCTAGAGATTGGGGTGGGCTAGCGGGAGCCCTAGCCAAAAACATTCAGTACTTC. Its translation: CSARDWGGLAGALAKNIQYF.